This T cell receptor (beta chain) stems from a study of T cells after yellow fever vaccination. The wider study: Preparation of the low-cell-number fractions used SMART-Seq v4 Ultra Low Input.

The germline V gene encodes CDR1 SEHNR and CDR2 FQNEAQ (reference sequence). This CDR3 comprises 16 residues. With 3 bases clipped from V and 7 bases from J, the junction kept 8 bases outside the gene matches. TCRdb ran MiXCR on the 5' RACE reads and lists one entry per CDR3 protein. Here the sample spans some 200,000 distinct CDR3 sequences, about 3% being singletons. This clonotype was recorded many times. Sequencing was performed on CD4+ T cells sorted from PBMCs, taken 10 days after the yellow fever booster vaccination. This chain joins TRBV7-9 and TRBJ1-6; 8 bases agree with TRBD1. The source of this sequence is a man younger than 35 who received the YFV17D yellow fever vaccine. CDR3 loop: CASSLTGDVRNSPLHF. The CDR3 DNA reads TGTGCCAGCAGCTTGACAGGGGATGTGAGAAATTCACCCCTCCACTTT. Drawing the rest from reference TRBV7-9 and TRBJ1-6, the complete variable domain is DTGVSQNPRHKITKRGQNVTFRCDPISEHNRLYWYRQTLGQGPEFLTYFQNEAQLEKSRLLSDRFSAERPKGSFSTLEIQRTEQGDSAMYLCASSLTGDVRNSPLHFGNGTRLTVT.